The 18 T cell receptor beta chains in this list originate from one sample, sequenced in a study of blood T cell repertoires in COVID-19. Measured with immunoSEQ multiplex PCR; TCRdb has only the in-frame clones, and not every one. The top ten hold under 8% of the sample, which has roughly 180,000 clones, 75% to 90% seen once. The sequenced sample consisted of PBMCs or T cells enriched from blood (not recorded which). The receptors shown here come from a man aged 40-49 years who had recovered from COVID-19.

The chain carries TRBV19 and TRBJ1-2, with D perhaps TRBD1 (5 bases). Per the germline V gene, CDR1 is LNHDA and CDR2 is SQIVND (reference sequence). Trimming pared 1 base from V and 5 bases from J, leaving 11 bases between. The CDR3 covers 14 residues. This CDR3 is CASSIVSGTYGYTF. The CDR3 DNA follows: TGTGCCAGTAGTATAGTCTCCGGGACTTATGGCTACACCTTC. The variable domain in full, with the rest retrieved from reference TRBV19 and TRBJ1-2, is DGGITQSPKYLFRKEGQNVTLSCEQNLNHDAMYWYRQDPGQGLRLIYYSQIVNDFQKGDIAEGYSVSREKKESFPLTVTSAQKNPTAFYLCASSIVSGTYGYTFGSGTRLTVV.

This clone was detected only once. CDR3 residues: CASGEGGSYNSPLHF. The CDR3, as DNA: TGTGCCAGTGGAGAAGGGGGCTCCTATAATTCACCCCTCCACTTT. This chain links TRBV19 with TRBJ1-6; D possibly corresponds to TRBD1 (6 bases). The V gene lost 8 bases and the J gene lost 0 bases, with 11 bases spanning the gap. CDR3 length: 15 amino acids. The germline V gene encodes CDR1 LNHDA and CDR2 SQIVND (reference sequence).

The chain links TRBV6-5 to TRBJ1-2; D remains ambiguous. The CDR3 length is 14 residues. Germline V gene lookup returns CDR1 MNHEY and CDR2 SVGAGI. Trimming removed 0 bases at V and 3 bases at J, with 8 bases between. This chain's CDR3 is CASSYSRLDYGYTF. The CDR3 nucleotides are TGTGCCAGCAGTTACTCGAGGCTGGACTATGGCTACACCTTC.

This chain connects TRBV19 to TRBJ2-3, with TRBD2 matching 9 bases. The CDR3 is 15 amino acids. J gave up 4 bases and V 3 bases, and 5 bases lay outside the gene matches. Germline V gene data show CDR1 as LNHDA and CDR2 as SQIVND (reference sequence). In DNA form, the CDR3 reads TGTGCCAGTAGTATTGGCGGGGGGGTTTCAGATACGCAGTATTTT. It translates to CASSIGGGVSDTQYF.

This clone showed up just a few times. The rearrangement uses TRBV25-1 and TRBJ2-2; D remains unclear. CDR1 and CDR2 from the germline V gene are MGHDK and SYGVNS. Trimming removed 3 bases at V and 1 base at J, with 6 bases between. The CDR3 contains 14 residues. CDR3 sequence: CASSDIGNTGELFF. Here the CDR3 DNA reads TGTGCCAGCAGTGACATCGGGAACACCGGGGAGCTGTTTTTT. Full variable domain (outside the CDR3, taken from reference TRBV25-1 and TRBJ2-2): EADIYQTPRYLVIGTGKKITLECSQTMGHDKMYWYQQDPGMELHLIHYSYGVNSTEKGDLSSESTVSRIRTEHFPLTLESARPSHTSQYLCASSDIGNTGELFFGEGSRLTVL.

The chain carries TRBV7-2 and TRBJ2-2, with TRBD2 identical over 10 bases. Germline V lookup: CDR1 SGHTA, CDR2 FQGNSA. The ends lost 5 bases at V and 5 bases at J; junction bases unmatched: 8. This CDR3 contains 16 residues. CDR3 bases: TGTGCCAGCAGCCGCATCCCGGGACTAGCGACCGGGGAGCTGTTTTTT. Its protein is CASSRIPGLATGELFF.

J is TRBJ1-6 and V is TRBV6-6; 9 bases are a match to TRBD1. Trimming cost V 2 bases and J 8 bases; bases outside gene matches: 4. CDR1 MNHNY and CDR2 SVGAGI come from the germline V gene (reference sequence). The CDR3 length is 15 residues. CDR3: CASSYLDRGDSPLHF. The DNA of the CDR3 is TGTGCCAGCAGTTACCTGGACAGGGGAGATTCACCCCTCCACTTT.

This clone appeared a few times. The gene calls are TRBV15 and TRBJ2-1, with 8 bases identical to TRBD1. This CDR3 comprises 16 residues. V dropped 0 bases and J dropped 3; count of bases not matched to a gene: 4. CDR1 and CDR2 from the germline V gene are LNHNV and YYDKDF (reference sequence). The CDR3 DNA reads as TGTGCCACCAGCAGAGAAGCCGGGACAGGCTACAATGAGCAGTTCTTC. This gives the protein CATSREAGTGYNEQFF. Looking up the rest from reference TRBV15 and TRBJ2-1 gives the full variable domain: DAMVIQNPRYQVTQFGKPVTLSCSQTLNHNVMYWYQQKSSQAPKLLFHYYDKDFNNEADTPDNFQSRRPNTSFCFLDIRSPGLGDTAMYLCATSREAGTGYNEQFFGPGTRLTVL.

The gene calls are TRBV2 and TRBJ1-2; unclear D gene. Germline V gives CDR1 SNHLY, CDR2 FYNNEI. CDR3 length: 14 amino acids. Trimming removed 2 bases at V and 3 bases at J, with 10 bases between. In nucleotides, the CDR3 is TGTGCCAGCAGTGAAAGAGGCTCGGACTATGGCTACACCTTC. This gives the protein CASSERGSDYGYTF.

With respect to this clone: The same CDR3 also results from other DNA sequences found in this sample. This chain links TRBV7-8 with TRBJ2-7; D perhaps matches TRBD1 (6 bases). Germline-derived CDR1 and CDR2 are SGHVS and FQNEAQ. Deletions cut 5 bases from V and 3 bases from J, with 14 bases between. CDR3 length: 14 amino acids. CDR3 DNA: TGTGCCAGCAGCCCCAGACAGGCCAACTACGAGCAGTACTTC. Its translation is CASSPRQANYEQYF. Supplemented by reference TRBV7-8 and TRBJ2-7, the full variable domain reads GAGVSQSPRYKVAKRGQDVALRCDPISGHVSLFWYQQALGQGPEFLTYFQNEAQLDKSGLPSDRFFAERPEGSVSTLKIQRTQQEDSAVYLCASSPRQANYEQYFGPGTRLTVT.

This chain connects TRBV10-2 to TRBJ2-3; 11 bases line up with TRBD2. CDR3 size: 16 residues. From germline, CDR1 is WSHSY and CDR2 SAAADI. The V gene end was trimmed by 2 bases and the J gene end by 0 bases; junction bases not matched to a gene: 1. The CDR3 nucleotides read TGCGCCAGCAGTGAGCTAGCGGGGGGTAGCACAGATACGCAGTATTTT. Its translation: CASSELAGGSTDTQYF.

This clone was found once. This sequence joins TRBV11-1 and TRBJ1-5, with TRBD1 matching over 10 bases. Looked up from germline, CDR1 is SGHAT and CDR2 is FQDESV (reference sequence). CDR3 length: 15 amino acids. After removal of 4 bases from V and 4 bases from J, the junction contained 4 bases not matched to a gene. The CDR3 is CASSSGTGENQPQHF. CDR3 coding DNA: TGTGCCAGCAGCTCCGGGACAGGGGAAAATCAGCCCCAGCATTTT. The full variable domain, in which reference TRBV11-1 and TRBJ1-5 provide the parts outside the CDR3, is EAEVAQSPRYKITEKSQAVAFWCDPISGHATLYWYRQILGQGPELLVQFQDESVVDDSQLPKDRFSAERLKGVDSTLKIQPAELGDSAMYLCASSSGTGENQPQHFGDGTRLSIL.

This clone has just one count. This chain links TRBV28 with TRBJ2-1; 12 bases fit TRBD2. The CDR3 loop spans 16 amino acids. Germline V gene data show CDR1 as MDHEN and CDR2 as SYDVKM. Germline trimming cut 6 bases from V and 5 bases from J; bases unmatched to any gene: 8. Here the CDR3 DNA reads TGTGCCAGCAGGGGGAGGGCTAGCGGGAGGGACAATGAGCAGTTCTTC. Translated, it gives CASRGRASGRDNEQFF. The complete variable domain, with remaining parts taken from reference TRBV28 and TRBJ2-1, reads DVKVTQSSRYLVKRTGEKVFLECVQDMDHENMFWYRQDPGLGLRLIYFSYDVKMKEKGDIPEGYSVSREKKERFSLILESASTNQTSMYLCASRGRASGRDNEQFFGPGTRLTVL.

This chain connects TRBV11-2 to TRBJ2-1; no reliable D call. Germline CDR1 reads SGHAT; CDR2 reads FQNNGV. There are 12 residues in the CDR3. Trimming took 6 bases from V and 6 from J, leaving 9 bases between them. In DNA form, the CDR3 reads TGTGCCAGCAGTTTTAATATCAATGAGCAGTTCTTC. Translation gives CASSFNINEQFF.

V and J are TRBV30 and TRBJ1-2; 8 nucleotides match TRBD1. With 2 bases clipped from V and 10 bases from J, the junction kept 6 bases outside the gene matches. CDR1 is GTSNPN and CDR2 is SVGIG in the germline V gene (reference sequence). The CDR3 consists of 12 residues. This chain's CDR3 is CAWSPRQGIYTF. The CDR3 nucleotides are TGTGCCTGGAGTCCCCGACAGGGGATCTACACCTTC.

The CDR3 loop reads CASISGGRAYGYTF. CDR3 nucleotides: TGTGCCAGCATTTCGGGTGGGAGGGCCTATGGCTACACCTTC. J is TRBJ1-2 and V is TRBV28, with D unresolved. Trimming took off 7 bases at V and 4 bases at J, with 16 bases between the two ends. The germline V gene has CDR1 MDHEN and CDR2 SYDVKM. This CDR3 spans 14 amino acids.

The chain couples TRBV5-5 to TRBJ1-5, with a weak D call TRBD1 (6 bases). Germline V lookup: CDR1 SGHKS, CDR2 YYEKEE (reference sequence). CDR3 length: 15 residues. The ends were cut back, 4 bases at V and 6 bases at J, with 17 bases in the middle. The CDR3 sequence is CASSQNPGVVQPQHF. CDR3 sequence (DNA): TGTGCCAGCAGCCAGAATCCAGGGGTGGTTCAGCCCCAGCATTTT.

This rearrangement joins TRBV3-1 (or the pseudogene TRBV3-2) to TRBJ1-5, with 11 bases matching TRBD1. Germline CDR1 and CDR2: LGHDT and YNNKEL (reference sequence). The CDR3 is 17 amino acids. Trimming removed 2 bases from V and 1 base from J; junction bases left unmatched: 4. CDR3 in amino acids: CASSQHGQGASNQPQHF. The CDR3 region has the DNA TGTGCCAGCAGCCAACACGGACAGGGGGCGAGCAATCAGCCCCAGCATTTT.